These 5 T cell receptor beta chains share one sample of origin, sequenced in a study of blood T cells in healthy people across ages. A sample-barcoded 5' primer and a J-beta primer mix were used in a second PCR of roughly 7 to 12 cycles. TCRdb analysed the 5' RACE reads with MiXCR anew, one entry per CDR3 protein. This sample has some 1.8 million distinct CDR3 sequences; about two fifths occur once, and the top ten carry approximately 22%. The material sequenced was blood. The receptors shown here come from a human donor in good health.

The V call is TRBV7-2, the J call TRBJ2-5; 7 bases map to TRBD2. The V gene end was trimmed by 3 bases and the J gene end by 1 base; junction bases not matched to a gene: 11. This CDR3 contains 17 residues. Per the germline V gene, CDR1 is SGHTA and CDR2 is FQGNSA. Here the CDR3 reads CASSLGSWGGVQETQYF. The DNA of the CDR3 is TGTGCCAGCAGCTTGGGCAGTTGGGGGGGGGTCCAAGAGACCCAGTACTTC.

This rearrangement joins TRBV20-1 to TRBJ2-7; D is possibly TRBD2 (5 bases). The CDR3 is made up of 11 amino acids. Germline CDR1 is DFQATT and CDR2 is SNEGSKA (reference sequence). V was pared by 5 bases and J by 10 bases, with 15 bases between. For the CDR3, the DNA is TGCAGTGCTCCTAGCCGCGGCGAACAGTACTTC. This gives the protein CSAPSRGEQYF.

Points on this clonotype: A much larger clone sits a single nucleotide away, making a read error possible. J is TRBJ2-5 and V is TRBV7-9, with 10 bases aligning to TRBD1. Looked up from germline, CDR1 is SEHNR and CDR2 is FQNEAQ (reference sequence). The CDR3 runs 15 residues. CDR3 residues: CASSSDRGLSYEQHF. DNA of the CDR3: TGTGCCAGCAGTTCGGACAGGGGGTTATCCTACGAGCAGCACTTC.

The CDR3 protein is CASRQRGIRNEQFF. The CDR3 region has the DNA TGTGCCAGCAGACAGAGAGGGATACGGAATGAGCAGTTCTTC. This chain uses TRBV14 with TRBJ2-1, with TRBD2 as a possible D gene (5 bases). The CDR3 spans 14 residues. V shed 6 bases and J shed 7 bases, with 16 bases lying between them. Germline lookup yields CDR1 SGHDN and CDR2 FVKESK. Looking up the rest from reference TRBV14 and TRBJ2-1 gives the full variable domain: EAGVTQFPSHSVIEKGQTVTLRCDPISGHDNLYWYRRVMGKEIKFLLHFVKESKQDESGMPNNRFLAERTGGTYSTLKVQPAELEDSGVYFCASRQRGIRNEQFFGPGTRLTVL.

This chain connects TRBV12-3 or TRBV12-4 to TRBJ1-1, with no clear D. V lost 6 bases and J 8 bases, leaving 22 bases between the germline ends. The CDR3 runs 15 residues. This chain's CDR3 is CASRASLGPGAEAFF. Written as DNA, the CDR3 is TGTGCCAGCAGGGCTAGTCTTGGGCCAGGTGCGGAAGCTTTCTTT.